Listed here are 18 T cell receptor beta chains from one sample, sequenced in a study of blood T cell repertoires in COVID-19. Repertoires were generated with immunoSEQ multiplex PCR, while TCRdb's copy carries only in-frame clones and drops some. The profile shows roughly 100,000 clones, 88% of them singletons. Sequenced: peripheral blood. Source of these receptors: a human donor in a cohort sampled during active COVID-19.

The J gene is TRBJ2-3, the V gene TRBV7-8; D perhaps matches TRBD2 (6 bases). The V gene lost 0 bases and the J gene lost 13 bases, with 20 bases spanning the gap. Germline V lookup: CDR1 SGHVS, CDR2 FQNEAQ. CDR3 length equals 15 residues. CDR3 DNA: TGTGCCAGCAGCTTAGCGTCGGGGTGGCGGGATTCGGAGTATTTT. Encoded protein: CASSLASGWRDSEYF. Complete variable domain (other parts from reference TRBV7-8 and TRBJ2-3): GAGVSQSPRYKVAKRGQDVALRCDPISGHVSLFWYQQALGQGPEFLTYFQNEAQLDKSGLPSDRFFAERPEGSVSTLKIQRTQQEDSAVYLCASSLASGWRDSEYFGPGTRLTVL.

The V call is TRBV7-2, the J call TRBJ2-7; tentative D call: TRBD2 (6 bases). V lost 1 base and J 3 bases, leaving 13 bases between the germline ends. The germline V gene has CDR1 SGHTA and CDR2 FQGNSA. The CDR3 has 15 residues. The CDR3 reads CASSLGGGGNYEQYF. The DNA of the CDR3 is TGTGCCAGCAGCTTAGGAGGAGGCGGGAACTACGAGCAGTACTTC.

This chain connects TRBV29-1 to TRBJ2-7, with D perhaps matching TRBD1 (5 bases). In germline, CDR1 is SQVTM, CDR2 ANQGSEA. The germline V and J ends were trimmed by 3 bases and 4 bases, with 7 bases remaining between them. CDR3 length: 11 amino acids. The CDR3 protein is CSVDQGYEQYF. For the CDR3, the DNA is TGCAGCGTTGATCAGGGTTACGAGCAGTACTTC.

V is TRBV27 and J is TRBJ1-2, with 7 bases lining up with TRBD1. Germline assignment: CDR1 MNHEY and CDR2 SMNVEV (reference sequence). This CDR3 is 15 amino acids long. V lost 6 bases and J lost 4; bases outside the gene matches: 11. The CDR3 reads CASRRIQGFSYGYTF. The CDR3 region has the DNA TGTGCCAGCAGACGTATACAGGGGTTTAGCTATGGCTACACCTTC.

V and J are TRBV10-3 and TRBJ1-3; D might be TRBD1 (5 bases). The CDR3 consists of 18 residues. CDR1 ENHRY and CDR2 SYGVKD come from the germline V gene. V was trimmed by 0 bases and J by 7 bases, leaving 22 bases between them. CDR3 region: CAISESSFVRTRGNTIYF. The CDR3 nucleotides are TGTGCCATCAGTGAGTCGTCATTCGTTAGGACACGCGGTAACACCATATATTTT.

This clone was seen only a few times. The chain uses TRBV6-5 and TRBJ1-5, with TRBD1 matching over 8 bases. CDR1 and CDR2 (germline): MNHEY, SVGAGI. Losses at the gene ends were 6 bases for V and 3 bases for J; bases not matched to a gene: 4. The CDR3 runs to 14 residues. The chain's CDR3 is CASRGRGLNQPQHF. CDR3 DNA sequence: TGTGCCAGCAGGGGCAGGGGGCTCAATCAGCCCCAGCATTTT.

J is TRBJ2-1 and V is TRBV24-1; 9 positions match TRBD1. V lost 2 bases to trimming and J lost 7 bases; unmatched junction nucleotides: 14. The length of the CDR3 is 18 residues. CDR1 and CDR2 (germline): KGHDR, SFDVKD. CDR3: CATSDSAHRTGEKNEQFF. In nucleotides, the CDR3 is TGTGCCACCAGTGATTCGGCGCATAGGACAGGGGAAAAAAATGAGCAGTTCTTC.

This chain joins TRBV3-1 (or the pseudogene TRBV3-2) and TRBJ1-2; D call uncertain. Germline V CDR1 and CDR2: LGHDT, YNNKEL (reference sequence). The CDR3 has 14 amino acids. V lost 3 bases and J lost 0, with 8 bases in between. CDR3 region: CASSHADPNYGYTF. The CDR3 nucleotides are TGTGCCAGCAGCCACGCGGATCCTAACTATGGCTACACCTTC.

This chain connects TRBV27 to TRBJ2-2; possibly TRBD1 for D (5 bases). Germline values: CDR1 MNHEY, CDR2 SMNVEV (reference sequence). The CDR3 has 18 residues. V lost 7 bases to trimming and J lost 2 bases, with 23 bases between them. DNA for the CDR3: TGTGCCAGCATCCCCCTCCGCAGGGATGATGGTAACACCGGGGAGCTGTTTTTT. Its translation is CASIPLRRDDGNTGELFF.

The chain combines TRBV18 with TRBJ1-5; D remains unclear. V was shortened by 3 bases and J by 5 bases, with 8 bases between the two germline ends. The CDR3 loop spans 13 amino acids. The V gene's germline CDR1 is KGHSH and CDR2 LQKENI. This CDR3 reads CASSPERYQPQHF. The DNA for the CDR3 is TGTGCCAGCTCACCTGAGAGATATCAGCCCCAGCATTTT. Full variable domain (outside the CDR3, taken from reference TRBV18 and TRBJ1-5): NAGVMQNPRHLVRRRGQEARLRCSPMKGHSHVYWYRQLPEEGLKFMVYLQKENIIDESGMPKERFSAEFPKEGPSILRIQQVVRGDSAAYFCASSPERYQPQHFGDGTRLSIL.

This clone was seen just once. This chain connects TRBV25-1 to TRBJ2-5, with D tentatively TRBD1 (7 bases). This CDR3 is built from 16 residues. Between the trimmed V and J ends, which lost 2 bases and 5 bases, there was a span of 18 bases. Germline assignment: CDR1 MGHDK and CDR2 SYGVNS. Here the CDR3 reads CASSERGTVWEETQYF. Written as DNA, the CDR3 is TGTGCCAGCAGTGAACGCGGGACAGTTTGGGAGGAGACCCAGTACTTC.

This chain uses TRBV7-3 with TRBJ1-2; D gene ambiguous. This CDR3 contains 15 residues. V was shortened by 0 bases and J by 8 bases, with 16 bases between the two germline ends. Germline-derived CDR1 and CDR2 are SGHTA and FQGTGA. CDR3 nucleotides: TGTGCCAGCAGCTTAACGGCCGGAGGCCGCGAGGGCTACACCTTC. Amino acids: CASSLTAGGREGYTF. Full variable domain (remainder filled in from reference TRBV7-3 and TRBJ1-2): GAGVSQTPSNKVTEKGKYVELRCDPISGHTALYWYRQSLGQGPEFLIYFQGTGAADDSGLPNDRFFAVRPEGSVSTLKIQRTERGDSAVYLCASSLTAGGREGYTFGSGTRLTVV.

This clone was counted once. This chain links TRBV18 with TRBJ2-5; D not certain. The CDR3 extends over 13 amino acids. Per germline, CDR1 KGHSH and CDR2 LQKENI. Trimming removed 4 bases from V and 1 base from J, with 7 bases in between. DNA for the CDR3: TGTGCCAGCTCACGGCAGGCCCAAGAGACCCAGTACTTC. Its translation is CASSRQAQETQYF.

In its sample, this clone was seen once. DNA of the CDR3: TGTGCCTGGAACCCCGGGAGCTATGGCTACACCTTC. Amino acid sequence: CAWNPGSYGYTF. This chain links TRBV30 with TRBJ1-2, with no clear D. The V and J ends lost 4 bases and 4 bases respectively, with 10 bases between them. CDR1 GTSNPN and CDR2 SVGIG come from the germline V gene (reference sequence). The CDR3 length is 12 residues.

CDR3: CASSQKGAQETQYF. CDR3 DNA sequence: TGTGCCAGCAGCCAGAAGGGGGCCCAAGAGACCCAGTACTTC. The V and J genes are TRBV3-1 (or the pseudogene TRBV3-2) and TRBJ2-5, with TRBD1 identical over 7 bases. This CDR3 is 14 amino acids long. V lost 3 bases to trimming and J lost 1 base; unmatched junction nucleotides: 2. CDR1 is LGHDT, CDR2 YNNKEL, per germline (reference sequence).

The CDR3 sequence is CASSQDWAGDQPQHF. DNA of the CDR3: TGTGCCAGCAGCCAAGATTGGGCGGGAGATCAGCCCCAGCATTTT. The V call is TRBV3-1 (or the pseudogene TRBV3-2), the J call TRBJ1-5; D is ambiguous. This CDR3 has 15 amino acids. Per germline, CDR1 LGHDT and CDR2 YNNKEL (reference sequence). V lost 0 bases, J lost 5 bases, and 11 bases lay in between.

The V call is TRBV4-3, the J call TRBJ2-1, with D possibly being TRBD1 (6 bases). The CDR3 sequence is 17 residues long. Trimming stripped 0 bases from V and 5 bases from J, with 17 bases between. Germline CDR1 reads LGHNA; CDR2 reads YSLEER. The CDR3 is CASSQDRAGVRNNEQFF. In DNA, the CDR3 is TGCGCCAGCAGCCAAGATAGGGCAGGGGTTAGGAACAATGAGCAGTTCTTC.

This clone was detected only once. The DNA for the CDR3 is TGTGCCAGCAGTTACGGCAGGGGAACTGAAGCTTTCTTT. It translates to CASSYGRGTEAFF. This sequence joins TRBV6-5 and TRBJ1-1; possibly TRBD1 for D (6 bases). The CDR3 is made up of 13 amino acids. Trimming shortened V by 2 bases and J by 5 bases, and 9 bases separated the two germline ends. Germline loops: CDR1 MNHEY, CDR2 SVGAGI.